These T cell receptor beta chains were read from a single sample in a study of T cell repertoires in cytomegalovirus infection. TCRdb re-called the reads through MiXCR, storing one row per CDR3 protein. The profile shows around 740,000 distinct CDR3 sequences, 35% of them singletons. The sequenced material came from PBMCs. Every receptor here comes from a human donor in good health (CMV status not recorded). Some clones in this sample may be carry-over from other donors' samples. The CDR3 runs from the conserved cysteine through the conserved F or W. A D gene is named only where the DNA matches it firmly. Part of the rows lack a size; the others show once, few, many or a class for expanded clones.

J	D	V	size	DNA	CDR3
TRBJ1-6	NA	TRBV7-9	NA	TGTGCCAGCAGTCGGTCGGCAGATTCACCCCTCCACTTT	CASSRSADSPLHF
TRBJ1-5	TRBD1	TRBV28	NA	TGTGCCATAGGGACAGGGAAGGATCAGCCCCAGCATTTT	CAIGTGKDQPQHF
TRBJ2-7	NA	TRBV6-5	NA	TGTGCCAGCAGTTACTCGGGAGAGGGCCTCTACGAGCAGTACTTC	CASSYSGEGLYEQYF
TRBJ1-1	NA	TRBV4-2	NA	TGTGCCAGCAGCCAATTTTTGCAGGGCGGCACTGAAGCTTTCTTT	CASSQFLQGGTEAFF
TRBJ1-2	NA	TRBV30	NA	TGTGCCTGGAGTGTAGGGCAGATGAGGCGCGGCTACACCTTC	CAWSVGQMRRGYTF
TRBJ2-1	TRBD2	TRBV4-1	NA	TGCGCCAGCAGCCAACTCCTGACTAGCGGGGGGGCTCATGAGCAGTTCTTC	CASSQLLTSGGAHEQFF
TRBJ2-7	NA	TRBV7-2	NA	TGTGCCAGCAGCTTCTCACGGGGTTCAGGCGAGCAGTACTTC	CASSFSRGSGEQYF
TRBJ2-7	NA	TRBV9	few	TGTGCCAGCAGCGTAGCGGGGGCGGGCTACGAGCAGTACTTC	CASSVAGAGYEQYF
TRBJ2-5	NA	TRBV5-1	once	TGCGCCAGCAGCTTCGACGGTGCACAAGAGACCCAGTACTTC	CASSFDGAQETQYF
TRBJ2-1	NA	TRBV20-1	NA	TGCAGTGCTAGAGGAAGGACAGTTGGAGCCTACAATGAGCAGTTCTTC	CSARGRTVGAYNEQFF
TRBJ1-2	NA	TRBV12-3/TRBV12-4	NA	TGTGCCAGCAGTTCGCATCGACAGTTCTCTTATGGCTACACCTTC	CASSSHRQFSYGYTF
TRBJ1-6	NA	TRBV7-2	NA	TGTGCCAGCAGCTTAGCCAGGGGTACTAATTCACCCCTCCACTTT	CASSLARGTNSPLHF
TRBJ2-2	TRBD1	TRBV29-1	NA	TGCAGCGCCTCCTCCGGGACAGGGAACACCGGGGAGCTGTTTTTT	CSASSGTGNTGELFF
TRBJ1-6	TRBD1	TRBV5-1	NA	TGCGCCAGCAGCTGGGGAGGACAGGGTAGGAATTCACCCCTCCACTTT	CASSWGGQGRNSPLHF
TRBJ1-2	NA	TRBV10-3	NA	TGTGCCATCAGTGAAACGACAGGTCGGAAAGCTAACTATGGCTACACCTTC	CAISETTGRKANYGYTF
TRBJ1-5	NA	TRBV19	few	TGTGCCAGTACCCCCGGGGAGTCGAATCAGCCCCAGCATTTT	CASTPGESNQPQHF
TRBJ1-2	TRBD1	TRBV19	NA	TGTGCCAGTAGTATAGAAAGGAGGGGGCATAGCGTCTACACCTTC	CASSIERRGHSVYTF
TRBJ1-1	NA	TRBV7-8	few	TGTGCCAGCAGCTCCAGAGGGCGCGGCACTGAAGCTTTCTTT	CASSSRGRGTEAFF
TRBJ1-5	NA	TRBV12-3/TRBV12-4	NA	TGTGCCAGCAGTTTACGAGGGGTTGAGGGTCAGCCCCAGCATTTT	CASSLRGVEGQPQHF
TRBJ2-2	NA	TRBV19	few	TGTGCCAGTAGCTTCCTAGGCGGGGAGCTGTTTTTT	CASSFLGGELFF
TRBJ1-5	NA	TRBV7-9	few	TGTGCCAGCAGCTTAGCCGGTCGGGTGGGGGTTCAGCCCCAGCATTTT	CASSLAGRVGVQPQHF
TRBJ1-6	NA	TRBV5-6	NA	TGTGCCAGCAGCTTTTCGTCCTCAGCTGCCTATAATTCACCCCTCCACTTT	CASSFSSSAAYNSPLHF
TRBJ1-1	TRBD1	TRBV14	few	TGTGCCAGCAGCCAAGATCCCGGGACAGCCACTGAAGCTTTCTTT	CASSQDPGTATEAFF
TRBJ1-1	TRBD1	TRBV19	few	TGTGCCAGTAGTACCACTGGGGGACAGGCTGAAGCTTTCTTT	CASSTTGGQAEAFF
TRBJ2-3	TRBD2	TRBV7-3	NA	TGTGCCAGCAGCCTCGACGGGGCTAGCGGAATCCTAAGCACAGATACGCAGTATTTT	CASSLDGASGILSTDTQYF
TRBJ1-5	NA	TRBV5-3	NA	TGTGCCAGCAGCTTGGAACGAATTAAGAGGCAGCCCCAGCATTTT	CASSLERIKRQPQHF
TRBJ1-1	NA	TRBV3-1	NA	TGTGCCAGCAGCCATACACGCACAGGAAACACTGAAGCTTTCTTT	CASSHTRTGNTEAFF
TRBJ1-4	TRBD1	TRBV20-1	NA	TGCAGTTCTAGAGATCCCGGGACAGAGGCTTTGGTTGAACTGTTTTTT	CSSRDPGTEALVELFF
TRBJ2-1	NA	TRBV6-1	NA	TGTGCCAGCAGTGAATTGGGGGCCCAGTTCTTC	CASSELGAQFF
TRBJ1-5	NA	TRBV29-1	NA	TGCAGGGACTCTGATAAGGGCGCCGATCCCCAGCATTTT	CRDSDKGADPQHF
TRBJ2-3	NA	TRBV24-1	NA	TGTGCCACTAGCCGCGTTAGCACAGATACGCAGTATTTT	CATSRVSTDTQYF
TRBJ1-2	NA	TRBV28	few	TGTGCCAGCAGTGCCGCGGATACGGACAGATTCCATGGCTACACCTTC	CASSAADTDRFHGYTF
TRBJ2-7	NA	TRBV14	NA	TGTGCCAGCAGCCAGCGGCACCTCTACGAGCAGTACTTC	CASSQRHLYEQYF
TRBJ2-1	NA	TRBV12-3/TRBV12-4	NA	TGTGCCAGCAGTTTAGGGGGCAGGGGGGCGAATGAGCAGTTCTTC	CASSLGGRGANEQFF